This T cell receptor beta chain was profiled in a study of blood T cell repertoires in COVID-19. Study-level background: Acute-phase and convalescent COVID-19 samples originated in the United States, Italy and Spain. The analysed material was cDNA or gDNA that came from T cells, B-cell-depleted T cells, or PBMCs.

Germline CDR1 KGHSH, CDR2 LQKENI. CDR3 length: 14 residues. Losses at the gene ends were 2 bases for V and 12 bases for J; bases not matched to a gene: 6. Under the authors' procedure: Nucleated cell counts were estimated from reference gene primer amplification. Measured with immunoSEQ multiplex PCR; TCRdb has only the in-frame clones, and not every one. V, J and clone size were drawn from that table, and D and trimming were deduced from the DNA. The sample lists more than 200,000 clones; 80% to 90% were seen once. The specimen sequenced was peripheral blood. The chain is built from TRBV18 and TRBJ1-5; TRBD1 matches 11 bases. This sequence originates from a man in his 60s with acute or convalescent COVID-19. The CDR3 region has the DNA TGTGCCAGCTCACCATCTGGGACAGGGGGGGGCCAGCATTTT. Protein: CASSPSGTGGGQHF.